The source of this TCR beta chain is a study of Ad26.COV2.S vaccination and SARS-CoV-2 variants. Study-wide background: Trial arm assignment for the donor was COV1001 Ad26.COV2.S.

Remarks on this clone: Its antigen is unknown.

General study findings and limits: Vaccine and placebo recipients had similar non-spike TCR breadth.

The table came from immunoSEQ multiplex PCR; TCRdb's copy has only in-frame clones and leaves some out. Of some 250,000 clones listed, roughly 88% are singletons. Treatment specified: roughly 18 received Ad26.COV2.S at low or high dose, single or two shots; 5 received placebo; per-sample allocation not given. Day 63 following the first vaccine or placebo injection was when the samples were taken. A Boston donor was an adult aged 18-55 years. It was Wuhan-strain SARS-CoV-2 spike that the Ad26 vaccine vector expressed. CDR3 length equals 15 residues. Germline V gene lookup returns CDR1 MDHEN and CDR2 SYDVKM. Trimming cost V 5 bases and J 1 base; bases outside gene matches: 5.

The sequence was obtained from a person between 18 and 60 years old who received the Ad26.COV2.S COVID-19 vaccine or a placebo. The sequencing here drew on peripheral blood, taken in a trial of Ad26.COV2.S vaccine versus placebo. V and J are TRBV28 and TRBJ2-5; 9 bases map to TRBD1. Here the CDR3 reads CASSLGGQGQETQYF. In DNA, the CDR3 is TGTGCCAGCAGTCTTGGGGGACAGGGCCAAGAGACCCAGTACTTC.